This TCR beta chain comes out of a study of T cell responses to AZD1222 COVID-19 vaccine. Whole-study results and caveats: Spike-specific TCR breadth and depth were elevated following two AZD1222 doses. Repertoires were obtained solely post-peak T cell response. White British ancestry dominated among donors, who included more females, and clonal diversity was possibly underestimated.

Some second doses came at about 4 weeks and others at about 12 weeks; these were pooled. This CDR3 region has 13 residues. Looked up from germline, CDR1 is WSHSY and CDR2 is SAAADI. V was clipped by 5 bases and J by 8 bases; unmatched bases: 5. Sequencing used immunoSEQ multiplex PCR; TCRdb keeps in-frame clones, though not all of them. The sample holds more than 80,000 clones, about 92% seen once. This clone has just one count. Its specificity is not known. Sequences were derived from peripheral blood, sampled 28 days after the second AZD1222 dose. This TCR was sampled from an adult who received the AZD1222 COVID-19 vaccine. This chain joins TRBV10-2 and TRBJ1-4; 7 positions match TRBD1. In nucleotides, the CDR3 is TGCGCCAGCAGTACAGGGGAGTACGAAAAACTGTTTTTT. Protein: CASSTGEYEKLFF.